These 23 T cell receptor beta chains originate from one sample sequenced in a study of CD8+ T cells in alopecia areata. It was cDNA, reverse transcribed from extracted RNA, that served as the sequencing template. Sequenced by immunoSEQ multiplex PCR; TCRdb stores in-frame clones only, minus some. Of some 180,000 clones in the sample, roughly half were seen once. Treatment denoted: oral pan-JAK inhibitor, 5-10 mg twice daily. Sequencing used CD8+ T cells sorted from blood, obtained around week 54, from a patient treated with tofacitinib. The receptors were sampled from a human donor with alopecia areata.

In DNA, the CDR3 is TGTGCCAGCAGGAAGACAGGGTCGGTATCACCCCTCCACTTT. As protein: CASRKTGSVSPLHF. This chain connects TRBV6-5 to TRBJ1-6, with TRBD1 matching 7 bases. V gave up 6 bases and J gave up 10 bases; unmatched junction bases: 9. Looked up from germline, CDR1 is MNHEY and CDR2 is SVGAGI. The CDR3 has 14 residues.

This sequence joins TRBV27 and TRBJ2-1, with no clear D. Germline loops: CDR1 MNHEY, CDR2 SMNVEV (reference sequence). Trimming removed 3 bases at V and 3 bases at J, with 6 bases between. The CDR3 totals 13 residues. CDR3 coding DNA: TGTGCCAGCAGTTTGGATTTCTACAATGAGCAGTTCTTC. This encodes CASSLDFYNEQFF.

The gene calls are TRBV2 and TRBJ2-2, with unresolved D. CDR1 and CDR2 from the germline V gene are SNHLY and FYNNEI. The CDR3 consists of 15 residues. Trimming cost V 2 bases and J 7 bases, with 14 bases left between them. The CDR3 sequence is CASSEPIAGLGELFF. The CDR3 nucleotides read TGTGCCAGCAGTGAACCCATCGCCGGGCTCGGGGAGCTGTTTTTT.

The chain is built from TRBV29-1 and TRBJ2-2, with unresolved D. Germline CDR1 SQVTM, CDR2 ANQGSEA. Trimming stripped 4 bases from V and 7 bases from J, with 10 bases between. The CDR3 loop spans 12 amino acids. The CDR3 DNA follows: TGCAGCGTTGTTGTAAATCTCGGGGAGCTGTTTTTT. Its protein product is CSVVVNLGELFF.

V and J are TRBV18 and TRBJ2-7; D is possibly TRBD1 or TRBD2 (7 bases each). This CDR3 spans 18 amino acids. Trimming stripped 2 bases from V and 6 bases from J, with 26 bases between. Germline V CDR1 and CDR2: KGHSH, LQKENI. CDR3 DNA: TGTGCCAGCTCACCATCCCGGGGGAGGGGGCGAATGAAGGGCGAGCAGTACTTC. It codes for CASSPSRGRGRMKGEQYF.

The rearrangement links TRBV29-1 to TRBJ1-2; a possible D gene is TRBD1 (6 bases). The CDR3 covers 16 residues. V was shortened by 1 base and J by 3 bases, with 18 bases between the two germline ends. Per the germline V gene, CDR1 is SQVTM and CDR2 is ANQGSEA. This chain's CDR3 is CSVEAEITGTYYGYTF. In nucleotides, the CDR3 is TGCAGCGTTGAAGCCGAAATCACAGGGACCTACTATGGCTACACCTTC.

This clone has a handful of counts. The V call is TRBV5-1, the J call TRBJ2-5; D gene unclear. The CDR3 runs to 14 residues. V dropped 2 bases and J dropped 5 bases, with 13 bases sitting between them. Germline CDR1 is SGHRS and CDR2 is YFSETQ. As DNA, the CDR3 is TGCGCCAGCAGCTTATTAGGGCTCGACGAGACCCAGTACTTC. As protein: CASSLLGLDETQYF. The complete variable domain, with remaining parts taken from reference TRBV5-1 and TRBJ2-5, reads KAGVTQTPRYLIKTRGQQVTLSCSPISGHRSVSWYQQTPGQGLQFLFEYFSETQRNKGNFPGRFSGRQFSNSRSEMNVSTLELGDSALYLCASSLLGLDETQYFGPGTRLLVL.

CDR3 DNA sequence: TGTGCCAGCAGCCGGACAGGGGGCGGCGGAGGCTACACCTTC. Encoded protein: CASSRTGGGGGYTF. The V gene is TRBV11-2, the J gene TRBJ1-2, with 11 bases identical to TRBD1. Germline V CDR1 and CDR2: SGHAT, FQNNGV. Trimming removed 5 bases from V and 8 bases from J; junction bases left unmatched: 7. CDR3 size: 14 residues.

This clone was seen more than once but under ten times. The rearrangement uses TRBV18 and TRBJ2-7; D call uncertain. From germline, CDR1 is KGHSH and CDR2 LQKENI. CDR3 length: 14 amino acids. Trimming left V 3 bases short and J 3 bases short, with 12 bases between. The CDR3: CASSPPDGLYEQYF. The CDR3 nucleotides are TGTGCCAGCTCACCCCCAGACGGCCTCTACGAGCAGTACTTC.

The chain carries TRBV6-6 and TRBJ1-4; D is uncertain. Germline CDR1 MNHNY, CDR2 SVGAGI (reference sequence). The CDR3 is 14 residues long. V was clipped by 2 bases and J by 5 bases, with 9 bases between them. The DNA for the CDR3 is TGTGCCAGCAGTTACGGCGGGGAGAATGAAAAACTGTTTTTT. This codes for CASSYGGENEKLFF.

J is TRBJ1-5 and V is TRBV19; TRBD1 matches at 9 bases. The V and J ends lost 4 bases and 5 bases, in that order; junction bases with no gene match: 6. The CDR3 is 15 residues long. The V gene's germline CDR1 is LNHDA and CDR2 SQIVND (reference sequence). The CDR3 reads CASSRGTGNYQPQHF. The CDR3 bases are TGTGCCAGTAGTAGAGGGACAGGGAATTATCAGCCCCAGCATTTT.

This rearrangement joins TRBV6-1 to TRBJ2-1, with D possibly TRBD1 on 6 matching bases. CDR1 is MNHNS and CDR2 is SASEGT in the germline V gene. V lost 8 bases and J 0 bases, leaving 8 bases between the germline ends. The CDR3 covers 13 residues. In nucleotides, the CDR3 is TGTGCCAGCGGACAGACCTCCTACAATGAGCAGTTCTTC. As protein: CASGQTSYNEQFF.

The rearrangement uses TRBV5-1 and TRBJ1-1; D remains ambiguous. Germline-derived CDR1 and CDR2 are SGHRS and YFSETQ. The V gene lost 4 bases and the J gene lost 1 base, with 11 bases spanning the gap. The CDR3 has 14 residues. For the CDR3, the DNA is TGCGCCAGCAGCCTCGCATTGCGGAACACTGAAGCTTTCTTT. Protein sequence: CASSLALRNTEAFF.

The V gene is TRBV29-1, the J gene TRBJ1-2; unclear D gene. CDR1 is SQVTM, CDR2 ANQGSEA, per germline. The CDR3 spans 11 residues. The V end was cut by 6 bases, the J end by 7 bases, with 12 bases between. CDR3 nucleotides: TGCAGCGTACGTTACGGGAGTGGCTACACCTTC. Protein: CSVRYGSGYTF. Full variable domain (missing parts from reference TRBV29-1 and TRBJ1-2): SAVISQKPSRDICQRGTSLTIQCQVDSQVTMMFWYRQQPGQSLTLIATANQGSEATYESGFVIDKFPISRPNLTFSTLTVSNMSPEDSSIYLCSVRYGSGYTFGSGTRLTVV.

The CDR3 protein is CASSQVQGEAGANVLTF. The DNA for the CDR3 is TGCGCCAGCAGCCAAGTGCAGGGCGAGGCTGGGGCCAACGTCCTGACTTTC. The chain couples TRBV4-1 to TRBJ2-6, with a tentative D call TRBD1 (5 bases). The germline V gene encodes CDR1 MGHRA and CDR2 YSYEKL. The CDR3 runs to 17 residues. Trimming removed 1 base at V and 2 bases at J, with 12 bases between.

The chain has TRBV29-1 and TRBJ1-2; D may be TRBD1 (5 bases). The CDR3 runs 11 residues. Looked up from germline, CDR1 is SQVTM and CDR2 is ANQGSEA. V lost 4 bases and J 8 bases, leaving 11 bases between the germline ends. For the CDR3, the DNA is TGCAGCGTTGTGGGGGGGGTGGGCTACACCTTC. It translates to CSVVGGVGYTF. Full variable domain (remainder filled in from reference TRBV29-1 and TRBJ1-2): SAVISQKPSRDICQRGTSLTIQCQVDSQVTMMFWYRQQPGQSLTLIATANQGSEATYESGFVIDKFPISRPNLTFSTLTVSNMSPEDSSIYLCSVVGGVGYTFGSGTRLTVV.

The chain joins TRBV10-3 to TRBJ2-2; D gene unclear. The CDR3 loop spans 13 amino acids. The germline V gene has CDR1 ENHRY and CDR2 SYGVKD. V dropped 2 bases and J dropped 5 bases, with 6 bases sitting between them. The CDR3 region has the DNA TGTGCCATCAGTGAGGGGGTTACCGGGGAGCTGTTTTTT. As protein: CAISEGVTGELFF.

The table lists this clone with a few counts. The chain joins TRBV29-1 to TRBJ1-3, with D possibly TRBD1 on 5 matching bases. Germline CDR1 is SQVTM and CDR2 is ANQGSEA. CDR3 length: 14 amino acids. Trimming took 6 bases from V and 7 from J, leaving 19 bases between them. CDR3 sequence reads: CSVSTPGVGNTIYF. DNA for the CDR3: TGCAGCGTCTCAACCCCGGGGGTCGGTAACACCATATATTTT.

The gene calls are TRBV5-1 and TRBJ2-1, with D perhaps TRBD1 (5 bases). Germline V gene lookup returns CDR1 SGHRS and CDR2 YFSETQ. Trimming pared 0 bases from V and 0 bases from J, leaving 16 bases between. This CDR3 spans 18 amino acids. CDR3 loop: CASSLGTSSRSSYNEQFF. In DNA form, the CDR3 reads TGCGCCAGCAGCTTGGGGACATCCTCCCGGAGCTCCTACAATGAGCAGTTCTTC.

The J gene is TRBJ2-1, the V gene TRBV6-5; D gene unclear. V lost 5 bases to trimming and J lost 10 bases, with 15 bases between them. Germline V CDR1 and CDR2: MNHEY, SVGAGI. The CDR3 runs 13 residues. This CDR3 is CASSPLDLGEQFF. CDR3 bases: TGTGCCAGCAGTCCCCTAGACTTGGGCGAGCAGTTCTTC.

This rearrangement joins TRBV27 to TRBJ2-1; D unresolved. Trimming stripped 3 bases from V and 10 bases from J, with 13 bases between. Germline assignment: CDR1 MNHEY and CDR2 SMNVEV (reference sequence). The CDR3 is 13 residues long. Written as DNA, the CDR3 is TGTGCCAGCAGTTTTTCTAAGTTACCCGAGCAGTTCTTC. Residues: CASSFSKLPEQFF.

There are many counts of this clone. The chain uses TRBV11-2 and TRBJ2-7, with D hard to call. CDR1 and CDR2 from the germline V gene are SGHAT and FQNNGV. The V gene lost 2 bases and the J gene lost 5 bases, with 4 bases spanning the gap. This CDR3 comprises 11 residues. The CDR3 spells CASSLNHEQYF. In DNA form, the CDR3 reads TGTGCCAGCAGCTTAAATCACGAGCAGTACTTC.

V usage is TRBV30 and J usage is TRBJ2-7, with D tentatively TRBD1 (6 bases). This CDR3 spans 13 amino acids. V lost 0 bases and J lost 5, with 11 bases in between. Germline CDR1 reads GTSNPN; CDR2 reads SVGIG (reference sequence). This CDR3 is CAWSVDRSDEQYF. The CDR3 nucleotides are TGTGCCTGGAGTGTTGACAGGTCCGACGAGCAGTACTTC.